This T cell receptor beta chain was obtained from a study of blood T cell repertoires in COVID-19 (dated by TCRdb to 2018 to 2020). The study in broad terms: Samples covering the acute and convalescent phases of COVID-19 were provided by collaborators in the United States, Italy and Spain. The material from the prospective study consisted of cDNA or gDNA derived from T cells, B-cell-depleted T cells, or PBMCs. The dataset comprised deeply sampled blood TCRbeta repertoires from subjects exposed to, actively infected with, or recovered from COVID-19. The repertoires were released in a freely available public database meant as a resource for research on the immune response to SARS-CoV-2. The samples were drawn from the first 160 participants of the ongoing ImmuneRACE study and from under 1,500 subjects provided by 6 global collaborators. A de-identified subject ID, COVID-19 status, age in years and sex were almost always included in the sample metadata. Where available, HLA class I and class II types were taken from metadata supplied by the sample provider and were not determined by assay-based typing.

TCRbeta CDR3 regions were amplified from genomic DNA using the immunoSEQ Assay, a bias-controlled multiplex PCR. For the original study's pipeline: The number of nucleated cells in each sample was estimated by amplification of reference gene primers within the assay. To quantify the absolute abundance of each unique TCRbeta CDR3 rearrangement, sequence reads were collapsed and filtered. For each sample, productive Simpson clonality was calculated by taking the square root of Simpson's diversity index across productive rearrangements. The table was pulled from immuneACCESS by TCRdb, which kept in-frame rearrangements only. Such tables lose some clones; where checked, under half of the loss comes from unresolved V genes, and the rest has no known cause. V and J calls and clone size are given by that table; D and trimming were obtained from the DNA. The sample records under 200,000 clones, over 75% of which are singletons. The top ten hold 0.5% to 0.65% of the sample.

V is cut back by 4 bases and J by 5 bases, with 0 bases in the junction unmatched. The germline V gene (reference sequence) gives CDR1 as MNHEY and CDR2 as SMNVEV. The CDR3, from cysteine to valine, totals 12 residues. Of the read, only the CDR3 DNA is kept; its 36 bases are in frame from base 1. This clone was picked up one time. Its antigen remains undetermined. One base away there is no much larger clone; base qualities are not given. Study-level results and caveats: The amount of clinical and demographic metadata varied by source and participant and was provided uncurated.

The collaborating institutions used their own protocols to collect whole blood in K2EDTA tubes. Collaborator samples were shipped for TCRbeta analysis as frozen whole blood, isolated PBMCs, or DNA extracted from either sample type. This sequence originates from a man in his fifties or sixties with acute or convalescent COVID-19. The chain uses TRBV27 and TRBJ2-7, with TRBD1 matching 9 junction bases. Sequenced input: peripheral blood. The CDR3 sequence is CASSWTGDEQYV. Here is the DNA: TGTGCCAGCAGTTGGACAGGGGACGAGCAGTACGTC.